A single sample is the source of the 9 T cell receptor beta chains below, sequenced in a study of naive and memory T cell subsets. Both TRBC1 and TRBC2 were covered by a beta constant-region primer of two equimolar oligonucleotides. Ligated cDNA was amplified by four rounds of PCR with nested alpha and beta constant-region primers and SP2. TCRdb fed the UMI-ligation and nested PCR reads into MiXCR, producing one record per CDR3 protein. In the table there are 80,000 or so distinct CDR3 sequences, approximately 9.2% of which are singletons. The material sequenced was naive CD8+ T cells from blood. Receptor source: a human donor in good health.

This clonotype has a count of ten or more. The chain is built from TRBV15 and TRBJ2-7; a possible D gene is TRBD1 (5 bases). The CDR3 loop spans 14 amino acids. Germline V gene data show CDR1 as LNHNV and CDR2 as YYDKDF (reference sequence). The ends were cut back, 2 bases at V and 0 bases at J, with 8 bases in the middle. CDR3 residues: CATSRPDTSYEQYF. DNA of the CDR3: TGTGCCACCAGCAGACCGGACACCTCCTACGAGCAGTACTTC.

On this clonotype itself: The CDR3 does not close with the conserved phenylalanine or tryptophan, likely indicating a read error. The DNA is omitted, as the CDR3 cannot be located on it reliably, and the CDR3 follows TCRdb's listing. The CDR3 spells CSAESRGLRDYGDTG. This chain links TRBV20-1 with TRBJ1-2; the table's D call TRBD1 went unverified against the DNA. Germline V gives CDR1 DFQATT, CDR2 SNEGSKA (reference sequence). The CDR3 totals 15 residues, both ends included.

This clonotype was detected ten times or more. This chain links TRBV9 with TRBJ1-1; D is unresolved. The germline V gene encodes CDR1 SGDLS and CDR2 YYNGEE. Trimming cost V 6 bases and J 3 bases, with 21 bases left between them. CDR3 size: 16 residues. The DNA for the CDR3 is TGTGCCAGCAATGAGGACGATTCTTCCGCGGACACTGAAGCTTTCTTT. This translates into CASNEDDSSADTEAFF.

The chain links TRBV20-1 to TRBJ2-5, with D unclear. Trimming stripped 3 bases from V and 1 base from J, with 15 bases between. Germline V gene sequence: CDR1 DFQATT, CDR2 SNEGSKA (reference sequence). This CDR3 spans 15 amino acids. Here the CDR3 reads CSARGNEKLQETQYF. In DNA form, the CDR3 reads TGCAGTGCTAGGGGTAATGAGAAGCTCCAAGAGACCCAGTACTTC.

In its sample, this clonotype was seen a few times. The V and J genes are TRBV20-1 and TRBJ1-6; D ambiguous. Trimming removed 0 bases at V and 9 bases at J, with 6 bases between. CDR1 and CDR2 (germline): DFQATT, SNEGSKA (reference sequence). The CDR3 consists of 12 residues. The CDR3 DNA sequence: TGCAGTGCTAGAGATGGTGTTTCACCCCTCCACTTT. It codes for CSARDGVSPLHF.

In its sample, this clonotype was seen many times. The chain joins TRBV19 to TRBJ2-6, with TRBD1 matching over 7 bases. The germline CDR1 and CDR2 sequences are LNHDA and SQIVND (reference sequence). The V segment lost 4 bases and the J segment 2 bases; nucleotides outside the gene matches: 11. The CDR3 has 18 residues. CDR3: CASSTAEEGAPGANVLTF. The CDR3 coding sequence is TGTGCCAGTAGTACGGCCGAAGAGGGGGCGCCTGGGGCCAACGTCCTGACTTTC.

This clonotype has a count of ten or more. The chain is built from TRBV9 and TRBJ2-3; 9 bases fit TRBD1. Germline values: CDR1 SGDLS, CDR2 YYNGEE. This CDR3 spans 15 amino acids. V trimming: 4 bases; J trimming: 5 bases; junction bases outside the gene matches: 8. CDR3 DNA sequence: TGTGCCAGCAGCACTCCGGGACAGGGTTTAGATACGCAGTATTTT. Amino acids: CASSTPGQGLDTQYF.

In this sample, this clonotype turned up a few times. The gene calls are TRBV3-1 and TRBJ2-3; TRBD2 might be the D (5 bases). The V end was cut by 3 bases, the J end by 2 bases, with 18 bases between. The CDR3 contains 17 residues. The germline V gene encodes CDR1 LGHDT and CDR2 YNNKEL (reference sequence). CDR3 DNA sequence: TGTGCCAGCAGCCATCCTCGTGCAGAGGGTTTCACAGATACGCAGTATTTT. It is translated as CASSHPRAEGFTDTQYF.

This clonotype was counted only a few times. The V gene is TRBV12-3 or TRBV12-4, the J gene TRBJ1-3, with no clear D. The CDR3 length is 15 residues. V lost 1 base, J lost 0 bases, and 7 bases lay in between. The CDR3 region is CASSLDSSSGNTIYF. CDR3 coding DNA: TGTGCCAGCAGTTTAGACAGCAGCTCTGGAAACACCATATATTTT.